These 20 T cell receptor beta chains came from one sample sequenced in a study of CD8 T cell repertoires and HIV-1 epitope variants. Measured with immunoSEQ multiplex PCR; TCRdb has only the in-frame clones, and not every one. The table records 4,500 or so clones, around 65% of them present only once. Their antigens are not known. The sequenced sample was cultured CD8+ T cells derived from PBMCs. The receptors originated from a male donor with HIV.

This sequence joins TRBV7-4 and TRBJ2-7, with 7 bases lining up with TRBD1. The junction had 3 bases not matched to a gene; V was cut back by 8 bases and J by 5 bases. Germline loops: CDR1 SGHVT, CDR2 SQSDAQ. There are 11 residues in the CDR3. CDR3 region: CASATGDEQYF. CDR3 in DNA: TGTGCCAGCGCAACAGGGGACGAGCAGTACTTC.

The CDR3 nucleotides are TGTGCCAGCGGGGGGACAGGTGACAACTATGGCTACACCTTC. It codes for CASGGTGDNYGYTF. This chain joins TRBV6-6 and TRBJ1-2, with 8 bases fitting TRBD1. The CDR3 sequence is 14 residues long. J lost 2 bases, V lost 8 bases, and 7 bases had no gene match. CDR1 is MNHNY and CDR2 is SVGAGI in the germline V gene (reference sequence).

Only one count was recorded for this clone. In DNA, the CDR3 is TGTGCCAGCAGTGCCTGGGAGAGACGCAATGAGCAGTTCTTC. Amino acids: CASSAWERRNEQFF. The chain couples TRBV6-5 to TRBJ2-1, with D perhaps matching TRBD2 (5 bases). The V end was cut by 5 bases, the J end by 6 bases, with 14 bases between. CDR3 length equals 14 residues. Germline V gene data show CDR1 as MNHEY and CDR2 as SVGAGI.

V gene TRBV29-1 combines with J gene TRBJ2-7; D possibly matches TRBD1 or TRBD2 (5 bases each). Per germline, CDR1 SQVTM and CDR2 ANQGSEA. The CDR3 has 16 amino acids. The V end lost 5 bases, the J end lost 3 bases, and 23 bases lay between the germline ends. The CDR3 nucleotides are TGCAGCGTTCGCGATCTGCAACCCGGGACCCGCTACGAGCAGTACTTC. It translates to CSVRDLQPGTRYEQYF.

The J gene is TRBJ2-1, the V gene TRBV25-1; 9 bases map to TRBD2. The germline gives CDR1 MGHDK, CDR2 SYGVNS. Germline trimming cut 3 bases from V and 12 bases from J; bases unmatched to any gene: 0. This CDR3 contains 11 residues. CDR3 nucleotide sequence: TGTGCCAGCAGTGATAGCGGGGGGCAGTTCTTC. It is translated as CASSDSGGQFF.

The CDR3 DNA follows: TGTGCCTGGAGTGGTACAGATACGCAGTATTTT. As protein: CAWSGTDTQYF. The V call is TRBV30, the J call TRBJ2-3; D is undetermined. The CDR3 is made up of 11 amino acids. Trimming stripped 1 base from V and 3 bases from J, with 2 bases between. Per germline, CDR1 GTSNPN and CDR2 SVGIG (reference sequence).

V usage is TRBV6-5 and J usage is TRBJ1-2, with 7 nucleotides matching TRBD1. This CDR3 is built from 12 residues. J was trimmed by 11 bases and V by 6 bases; bases with no gene match: 9. Germline V gene sequence: CDR1 MNHEY, CDR2 SVGAGI. The chain's CDR3 is CASRSTGYMYTF. CDR3 DNA sequence: TGTGCCAGCAGATCGACAGGGTATATGTACACCTTC.

The chain joins TRBV28 to TRBJ2-7; a possible D gene is TRBD2 (7 bases). The germline V gene encodes CDR1 MDHEN and CDR2 SYDVKM. V lost 4 bases, J lost 4 bases, and 14 bases lay in between. The CDR3 runs to 14 residues. CDR3 residues: CASSSVRGGYEQYF. DNA for the CDR3: TGTGCCAGCAGTTCGGTTAGGGGGGGGTACGAGCAGTACTTC. The whole variable domain, filled in from reference TRBV28 and TRBJ2-7, reads DVKVTQSSRYLVKRTGEKVFLECVQDMDHENMFWYRQDPGLGLRLIYFSYDVKMKEKGDIPEGYSVSREKKERFSLILESASTNQTSMYLCASSSVRGGYEQYFGPGTRLTVT.

The rearrangement links TRBV4-2 to TRBJ1-2, with D hard to call. Germline V CDR1 and CDR2: LGHNA, YNFKEQ. The CDR3 covers 16 residues. V lost 4 bases to trimming and J lost 3 bases, with 18 bases between them. The CDR3 loop is CASSPWPVELDYGYTF. Written as DNA, the CDR3 is TGTGCCAGCAGCCCTTGGCCGGTAGAATTGGACTATGGCTACACCTTC.

The V call is TRBV7-8, the J call TRBJ1-5; unclear D gene. CDR1 and CDR2 (germline): SGHVS, FQNEAQ. V lost 3 bases and J 1 base, leaving 13 bases between the germline ends. CDR3 length: 16 amino acids. In DNA, the CDR3 is TGTGCCAGCAGCTTGACCCCGAGCGGAAGCAATCAGCCCCAGCATTTT. It specifies CASSLTPSGSNQPQHF.

Relative to its sample, this clone is medium-sized (0.01 to 0.1%). The CDR3: CSVEDPTGGNGGYTF. Here the CDR3 DNA reads TGCAGCGTTGAAGATCCTACAGGGGGCAATGGTGGCTACACCTTC. V gene TRBV29-1 combines with J gene TRBJ1-2, with 9 bases matching TRBD1. V gave up 0 bases and J gave up 7 bases; unmatched junction bases: 9. Germline assignment: CDR1 SQVTM and CDR2 ANQGSEA. The CDR3 loop spans 15 amino acids. Drawing the rest from reference TRBV29-1 and TRBJ1-2, the complete variable domain is SAVISQKPSRDICQRGTSLTIQCQVDSQVTMMFWYRQQPGQSLTLIATANQGSEATYESGFVIDKFPISRPNLTFSTLTVSNMSPEDSSIYLCSVEDPTGGNGGYTFGSGTRLTVV.

The gene calls are TRBV7-9 and TRBJ2-1; D is uncertain. Trimming pared 1 base from V and 4 bases from J, leaving 2 bases between. There are 12 residues in the CDR3. Germline V CDR1 and CDR2: SEHNR, FQNEAQ (reference sequence). The CDR3 sequence: CASSLGYNEQFF. The CDR3 nucleotides are TGTGCCAGCAGCTTAGGGTACAATGAGCAGTTCTTC.

The chain joins TRBV5-4 to TRBJ2-7; TRBD1 might be the D (5 bases). The CDR3 has 14 amino acids. V was pared by 0 bases and J by 7 bases, with 14 bases between. Germline V lookup: CDR1 SGHNT, CDR2 YYREEE (reference sequence). This chain's CDR3 is CASSLGQYLREQYF. In DNA form, the CDR3 reads TGTGCCAGCAGCTTGGGACAGTACCTTCGTGAGCAGTACTTC.

The count of this clone is one. The J gene is TRBJ1-1, the V gene TRBV5-4; D unclear. The germline V gene encodes CDR1 SGHNT and CDR2 YYREEE (reference sequence). The germline V and J ends were trimmed by 3 bases and 0 bases, with 6 bases remaining between them. This CDR3 comprises 13 residues. CDR3 DNA sequence: TGTGCCAGCAGCTGGGCTTTGAACACTGAAGCTTTCTTT. Translating it yields CASSWALNTEAFF.

The chain uses TRBV10-2 and TRBJ2-5, with TRBD2 matching over 9 bases. This CDR3 comprises 16 residues. V dropped 3 bases and J dropped 4; count of bases not matched to a gene: 9. Germline CDR1 reads WSHSY; CDR2 reads SAAADI. CDR3 nucleotides: TGCGCCAGCAGTGACCCCGCCCGGCGGGGGGGAGAGACCCAGTACTTC. Its translation: CASSDPARRGGETQYF.

This clone is termed large. The rearrangement links TRBV7-8 to TRBJ2-1, with 9 bases matching TRBD1. V was clipped by 0 bases and J by 0 bases; unmatched bases: 0. This CDR3 is built from 16 residues. CDR1 SGHVS and CDR2 FQNEAQ come from the germline V gene. As DNA, the CDR3 is TGTGCCAGCAGCTTAGCGGGACAGGGCTCCTACAATGAGCAGTTCTTC. This codes for CASSLAGQGSYNEQFF.

The chain couples TRBV29-1 to TRBJ1-2; D is unclear. V dropped 0 bases and J dropped 1 base, with 9 bases sitting between them. The CDR3 runs 14 residues. Germline V gene sequence: CDR1 SQVTM, CDR2 ANQGSEA. CDR3 sequence: CSVEDLAGNYGYTF. In nucleotides, the CDR3 is TGCAGCGTTGAAGATCTTGCCGGTAACTATGGCTACACCTTC.

V usage is TRBV5-1 and J usage is TRBJ1-5; 10 bases map to TRBD1. Germline lookup yields CDR1 SGHRS and CDR2 YFSETQ. V gave up 1 base and J gave up 5 bases; unmatched junction bases: 3. This CDR3 comprises 15 residues. This CDR3 reads CASSLYGTGDQPQHF. The CDR3 nucleotides are TGCGCCAGCAGCTTGTACGGGACAGGGGATCAGCCCCAGCATTTT. Combining the CDR3 with reference TRBV5-1 and TRBJ1-5 gives the whole variable domain KAGVTQTPRYLIKTRGQQVTLSCSPISGHRSVSWYQQTPGQGLQFLFEYFSETQRNKGNFPGRFSGRQFSNSRSEMNVSTLELGDSALYLCASSLYGTGDQPQHFGDGTRLSIL.

The chain links TRBV18 to TRBJ2-7, with TRBD1 matching over 11 bases. The CDR3 covers 16 residues. With V trimmed by 3 bases and J by 2 bases, 6 bases remained unmatched. CDR1 and CDR2 from the germline V gene are KGHSH and LQKENI. The CDR3 loop is CASSPPGTGGTYEQYF. The CDR3 DNA sequence: TGTGCCAGCTCACCTCCCGGGACAGGGGGTACCTACGAGCAGTACTTC.

This clone has just a few counts. CDR3 nucleotides: TGTGCCAGCAGGCGACGCGAGAACACTGAAGCTTTCTTT. Protein: CASRRRENTEAFF. The chain combines TRBV2 with TRBJ1-1; D uncertain. Trimming took 6 bases from V and 1 from J, leaving 9 bases between them. The CDR3 has 13 residues. Germline CDR1 reads SNHLY; CDR2 reads FYNNEI.